The 7 T cell receptor beta chains given below trace back to one sample, sequenced in a study of Graves' ophthalmopathy and Graves' hyperthyroidism. The sequenced template was RNA, covering the TCR beta CDR3 region. Amplification began with first-round RT-PCR using HTBI primers, then second-round multiplex PCR was performed. TCRdb redid the calling of the multiplex PCR reads with MiXCR, one entry per CDR3 protein. The sample yields roughly 480,000 distinct CDR3 sequences, about an eighth seen once. The sequenced material came from blood. The receptors here all came from a woman aged 25 to 39 with Graves' ophthalmopathy.

This clonotype has a count of ten or more. V usage is TRBV7-9 and J usage is TRBJ2-2; D unresolved. The germline gives CDR1 SEHNR, CDR2 FQNEAQ (reference sequence). Trimming removed 1 base from V and 3 bases from J, with 0 bases in between. CDR3 size: 12 residues. Written as DNA, the CDR3 is TGTGCCAGCAGCTTAGACACCGGGGAGCTGTTTTTT. Protein: CASSLDTGELFF.

The chain joins TRBV6-1 to TRBJ2-7, with 7 bases matching TRBD2. The J segment lost 5 bases and the V segment lost 6 bases, leaving 13 bases of the junction unmatched. Per germline, CDR1 MNHNS and CDR2 SASEGT. CDR3 length: 15 residues. The CDR3 nucleotides are TGTGCCAGCAGCTCCTGGCAGGGAGGGACCCACGAGCAGTACTTC. Its protein product is CASSSWQGGTHEQYF.

Ten or more counts support this clonotype. J is TRBJ1-1 and V is TRBV10-3; TRBD1 agrees at 7 bases. J was trimmed by 6 bases and V by 10 bases; bases with no gene match: 11. The CDR3 contains 13 residues. Per the germline V gene, CDR1 is ENHRY and CDR2 is SYGVKD. The chain's CDR3 is CANRDRAWAEAFF. In DNA, the CDR3 is TGTGCCAACCGAGACAGGGCGTGGGCTGAAGCTTTCTTT.

This clonotype was observed at least ten times. The chain is built from TRBV5-6 and TRBJ2-5, with D possibly being TRBD2 (6 bases). Germline CDR1 reads SGHDT; CDR2 reads YYEEEE. The CDR3 is 15 amino acids. V was trimmed by 2 bases and J by 5 bases, leaving 16 bases between them. CDR3 region: CASSFRELGSETQYF. CDR3 in DNA: TGTGCCAGCAGCTTCCGGGAGTTGGGATCGGAGACCCAGTACTTC.

This clonotype was detected only a few times. This chain links TRBV30 with TRBJ2-7; D call uncertain. V lost 3 bases, J lost 0 bases, and 15 bases lay in between. Germline lookup yields CDR1 GTSNPN and CDR2 SVGIG (reference sequence). The CDR3 length is 15 residues. For the CDR3, the DNA is TGTGCCTGGAGGAAGGCAGGATTTAGCTCCTACGAGCAGTACTTC. It translates to CAWRKAGFSSYEQYF. Complete variable domain (other parts from reference TRBV30 and TRBJ2-7): SQTIHQWPATLVQPVGSPLSLECTVEGTSNPNLYWYRQAAGRGLQLLFYSVGIGQISSEVPQNLSASRPQDRQFILSSKKLLLSDSGFYLCAWRKAGFSSYEQYFGPGTRLTVT.

This clonotype was counted at least ten times. The V and J genes are TRBV29-1 and TRBJ1-2; TRBD1 aligns across 11 bases. This CDR3 spans 15 amino acids. V lost 7 bases and J lost 7; bases outside the gene matches: 14. Germline V gives CDR1 SQVTM, CDR2 ANQGSEA. The CDR3 nucleotides read TGCAGCGCTACCGGTGGACAGGGGGCGGGTTTTGGCTACACCTTC. The encoded protein is CSATGGQGAGFGYTF. The full variable domain, in which reference TRBV29-1 and TRBJ1-2 provide the parts outside the CDR3, is SAVISQKPSRDICQRGTSLTIQCQVDSQVTMMFWYRQQPGQSLTLIATANQGSEATYESGFVIDKFPISRPNLTFSTLTVSNMSPEDSSIYLCSATGGQGAGFGYTFGSGTRLTVV.

This clonotype has at least ten counts. V and J are TRBV6-5 and TRBJ1-2; 11 bases are a match to TRBD1. V dropped 4 bases and J dropped 8; count of bases not matched to a gene: 9. From germline, CDR1 is MNHEY and CDR2 SVGAGI. This CDR3 region has 15 residues. CDR3 protein: CASSSPGQGAEGYTF. The CDR3 DNA reads TGTGCCAGCAGTTCCCCCGGACAGGGGGCTGAAGGCTACACCTTC.